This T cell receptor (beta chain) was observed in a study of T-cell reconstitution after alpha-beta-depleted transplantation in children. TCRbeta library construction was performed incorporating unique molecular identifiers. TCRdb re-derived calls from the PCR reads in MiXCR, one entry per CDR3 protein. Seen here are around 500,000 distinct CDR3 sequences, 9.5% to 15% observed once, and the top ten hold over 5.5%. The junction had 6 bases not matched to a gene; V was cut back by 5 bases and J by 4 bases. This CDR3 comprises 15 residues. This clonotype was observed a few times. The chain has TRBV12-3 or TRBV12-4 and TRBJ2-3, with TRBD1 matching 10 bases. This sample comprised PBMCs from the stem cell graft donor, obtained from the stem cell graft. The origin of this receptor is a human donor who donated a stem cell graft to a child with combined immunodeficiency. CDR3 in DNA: TGTGCCAGCAGTCTCGGGACAGGGGTGCCAGATACGCAGTATTTT. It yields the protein CASSLGTGVPDTQYF.